The clone carrying this T cell receptor beta chain was detected only a few times. Per germline, CDR1 MNHEY and CDR2 SVGAGI. V lost 10 bases, J lost 1 base, and 6 bases stayed unmatched. The length of the CDR3 is 14 residues. The data belong to a study of blood T cell repertoires in COVID-19. Assignment of participants to cohorts was predicated upon participant-reported clinical history. The repertoire was sequenced with immunoSEQ multiplex PCR; TCRdb's copy has only in-frame clones and lacks some. The sample shows a few hundred thousand clones, about 90% of them seen only once. Sequencing was done on a sample of PBMCs or T cells enriched from blood (not recorded which). This TCR came from a woman in her twenties or thirties who had recovered from COVID-19. V usage is TRBV6-5 and J usage is TRBJ2-5; 10 positions agree with TRBD2. CDR3 nucleotide sequence: TGTGCCACTACCGTAGCGGGGGGCCAAGAGACCCAGTACTTC. This gives the protein CATTVAGGQETQYF.